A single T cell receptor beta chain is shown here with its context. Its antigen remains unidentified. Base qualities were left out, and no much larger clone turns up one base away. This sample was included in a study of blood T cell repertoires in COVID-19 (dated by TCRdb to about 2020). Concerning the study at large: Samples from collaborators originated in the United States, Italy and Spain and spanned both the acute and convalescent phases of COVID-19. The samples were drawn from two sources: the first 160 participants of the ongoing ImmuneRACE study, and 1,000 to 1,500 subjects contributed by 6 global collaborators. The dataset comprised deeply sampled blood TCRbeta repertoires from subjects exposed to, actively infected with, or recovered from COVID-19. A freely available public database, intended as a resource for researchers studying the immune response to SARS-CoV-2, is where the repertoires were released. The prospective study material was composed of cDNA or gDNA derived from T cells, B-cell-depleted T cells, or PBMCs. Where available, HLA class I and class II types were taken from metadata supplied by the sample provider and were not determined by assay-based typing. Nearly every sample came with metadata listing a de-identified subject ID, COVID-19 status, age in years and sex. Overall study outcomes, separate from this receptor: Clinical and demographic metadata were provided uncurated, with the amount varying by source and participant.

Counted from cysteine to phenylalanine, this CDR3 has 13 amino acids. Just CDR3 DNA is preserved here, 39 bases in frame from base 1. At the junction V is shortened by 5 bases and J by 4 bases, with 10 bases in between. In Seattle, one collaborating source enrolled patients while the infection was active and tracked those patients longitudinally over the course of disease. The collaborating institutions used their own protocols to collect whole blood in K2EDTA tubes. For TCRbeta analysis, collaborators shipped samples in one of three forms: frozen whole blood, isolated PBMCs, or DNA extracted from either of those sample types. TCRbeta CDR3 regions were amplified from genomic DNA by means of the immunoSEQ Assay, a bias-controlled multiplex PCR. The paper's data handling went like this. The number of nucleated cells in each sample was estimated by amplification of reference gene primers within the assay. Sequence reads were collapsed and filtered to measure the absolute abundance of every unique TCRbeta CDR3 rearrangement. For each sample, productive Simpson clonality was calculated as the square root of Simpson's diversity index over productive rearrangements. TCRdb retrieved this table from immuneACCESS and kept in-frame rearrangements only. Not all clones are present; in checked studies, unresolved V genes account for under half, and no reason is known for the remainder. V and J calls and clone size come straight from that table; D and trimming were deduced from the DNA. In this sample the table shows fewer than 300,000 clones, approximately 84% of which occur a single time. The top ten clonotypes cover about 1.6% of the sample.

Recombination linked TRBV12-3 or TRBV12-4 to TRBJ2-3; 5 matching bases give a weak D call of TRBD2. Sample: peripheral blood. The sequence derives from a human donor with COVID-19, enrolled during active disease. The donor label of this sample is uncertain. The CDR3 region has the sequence CASSISAADTQYF. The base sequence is TGTGCCAGCAGTATTAGCGCCGCAGATACGCAGTATTTT.